The T cell receptor (beta chain) described here comes from a study of shared clonotypes between healthy human individuals. General study results and limits: Rarefaction analysis demonstrated incomplete sorted-subset sequencing notwithstanding large depth.

This clone was seen a single time. What it binds is unknown. This CDR3 comprises 12 residues. Deletions cut 5 bases from V and 2 bases from J, with 6 bases between. Per germline, CDR1 MNHNY and CDR2 SVGAGI (reference sequence). Naive CD8 populations comprised CD45RO-negative cells positively selected for CCR7, excluding terminally differentiated effector memory CD45RA+ cells. Sequencing used immunoSEQ multiplex PCR; TCRdb keeps in-frame clones, though not all of them. The table records about 550,000 clones, about 95% of them present only once. The sequenced sample consisted of naive CD8+ T cells sorted from blood. The chain recombines TRBV6-6 with TRBJ1-2; D not resolved. The sequence derives from a woman younger than 45 in good health. The CDR3 bases are TGTGCCAGCAGTACCCTAAACTATGGCTACACCTTC. Amino acids: CASSTLNYGYTF.